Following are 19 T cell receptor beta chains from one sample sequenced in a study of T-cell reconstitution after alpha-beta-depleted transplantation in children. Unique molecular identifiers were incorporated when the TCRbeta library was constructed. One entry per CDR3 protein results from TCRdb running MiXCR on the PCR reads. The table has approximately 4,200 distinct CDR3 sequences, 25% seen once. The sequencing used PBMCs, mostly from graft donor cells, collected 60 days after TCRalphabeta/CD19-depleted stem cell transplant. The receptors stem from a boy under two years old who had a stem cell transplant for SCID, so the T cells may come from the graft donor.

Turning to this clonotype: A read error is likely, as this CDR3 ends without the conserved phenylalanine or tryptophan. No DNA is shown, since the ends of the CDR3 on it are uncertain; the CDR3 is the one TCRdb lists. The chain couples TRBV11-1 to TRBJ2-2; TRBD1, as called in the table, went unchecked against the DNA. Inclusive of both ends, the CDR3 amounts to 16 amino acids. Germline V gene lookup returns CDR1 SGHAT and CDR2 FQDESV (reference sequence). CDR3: CASSIVQGGNTGELFG.

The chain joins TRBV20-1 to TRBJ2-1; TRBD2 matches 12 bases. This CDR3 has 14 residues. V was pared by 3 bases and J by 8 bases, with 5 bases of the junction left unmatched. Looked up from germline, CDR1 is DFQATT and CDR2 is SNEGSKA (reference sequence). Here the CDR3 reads CSASQLAGGDEQFF. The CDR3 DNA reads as TGCAGTGCTAGCCAACTAGCGGGAGGCGATGAGCAGTTCTTC.

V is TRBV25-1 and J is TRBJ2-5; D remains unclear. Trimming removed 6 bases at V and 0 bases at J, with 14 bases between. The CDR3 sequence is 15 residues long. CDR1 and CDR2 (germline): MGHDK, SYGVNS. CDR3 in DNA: TGTGCCAGCAGCACCTCGTTGACGGACCAAGAGACCCAGTACTTC. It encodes CASSTSLTDQETQYF. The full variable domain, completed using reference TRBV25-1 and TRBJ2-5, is EADIYQTPRYLVIGTGKKITLECSQTMGHDKMYWYQQDPGMELHLIHYSYGVNSTEKGDLSSESTVSRIRTEHFPLTLESARPSHTSQYLCASSTSLTDQETQYFGPGTRLLVL.

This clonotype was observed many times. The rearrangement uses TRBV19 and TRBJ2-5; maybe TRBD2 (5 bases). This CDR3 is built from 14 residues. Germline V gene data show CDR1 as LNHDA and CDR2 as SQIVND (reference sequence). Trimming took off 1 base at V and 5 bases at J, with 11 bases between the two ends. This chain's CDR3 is CASSIGRGSETQYF. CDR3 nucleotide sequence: TGTGCCAGTAGTATAGGACGGGGATCGGAGACCCAGTACTTC.

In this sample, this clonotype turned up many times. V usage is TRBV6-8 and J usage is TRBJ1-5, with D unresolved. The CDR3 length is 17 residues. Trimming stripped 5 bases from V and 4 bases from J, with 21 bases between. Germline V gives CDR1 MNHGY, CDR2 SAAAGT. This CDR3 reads CASSPVLISLGNQPQHF. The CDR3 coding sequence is TGTGCCAGCAGTCCGGTCCTGATCTCCCTCGGAAATCAGCCCCAGCATTTT.

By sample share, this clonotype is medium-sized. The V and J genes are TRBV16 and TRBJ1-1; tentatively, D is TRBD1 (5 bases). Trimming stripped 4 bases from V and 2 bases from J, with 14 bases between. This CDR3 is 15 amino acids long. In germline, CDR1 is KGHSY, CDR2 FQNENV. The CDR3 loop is CASSPQAGGNTEAFF. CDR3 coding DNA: TGTGCCAGCAGCCCACAAGCGGGGGGAAACACTGAAGCTTTCTTT.

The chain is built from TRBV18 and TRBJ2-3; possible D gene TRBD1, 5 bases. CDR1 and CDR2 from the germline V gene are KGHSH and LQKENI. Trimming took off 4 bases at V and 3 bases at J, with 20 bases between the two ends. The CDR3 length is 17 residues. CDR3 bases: TGTGCCAGCTCACTATTAGGGGCAGCTTCAAGGACAGATACGCAGTATTTT. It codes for CASSLLGAASRTDTQYF.

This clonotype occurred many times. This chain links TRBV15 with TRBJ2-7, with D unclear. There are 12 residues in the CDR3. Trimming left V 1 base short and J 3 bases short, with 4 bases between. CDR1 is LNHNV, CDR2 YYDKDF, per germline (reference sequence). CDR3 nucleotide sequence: TGTGCCACCAGCAGAGGTCACTACGAGCAGTACTTC. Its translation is CATSRGHYEQYF.

The CDR3: CASSLAPTGSGTEAFF. The CDR3 DNA reads TGCGCCAGCAGCTTGGCCCCTACAGGGAGCGGCACTGAAGCTTTCTTT. This chain connects TRBV5-1 to TRBJ1-1, with D tentatively TRBD1 (6 bases). The CDR3 contains 16 residues. The germline V and J ends were trimmed by 0 bases and 4 bases, with 16 bases remaining between them. Germline CDR1 is SGHRS and CDR2 is YFSETQ.

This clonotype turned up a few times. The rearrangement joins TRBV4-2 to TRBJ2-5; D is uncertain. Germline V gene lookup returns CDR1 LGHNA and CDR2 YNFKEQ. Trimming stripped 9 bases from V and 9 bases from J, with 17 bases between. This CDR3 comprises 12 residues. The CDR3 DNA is TGTGCCAGGGGCCCCGGGCTCATTCCCCAGTACTTC. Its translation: CARGPGLIPQYF.

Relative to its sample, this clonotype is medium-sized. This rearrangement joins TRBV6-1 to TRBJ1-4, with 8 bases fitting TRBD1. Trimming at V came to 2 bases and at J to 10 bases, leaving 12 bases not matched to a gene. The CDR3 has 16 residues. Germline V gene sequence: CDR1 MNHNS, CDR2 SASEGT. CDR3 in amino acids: CASSEQVGQGIGKLFF. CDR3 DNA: TGTGCCAGCAGTGAACAGGTCGGACAGGGTATAGGAAAACTGTTTTTT.

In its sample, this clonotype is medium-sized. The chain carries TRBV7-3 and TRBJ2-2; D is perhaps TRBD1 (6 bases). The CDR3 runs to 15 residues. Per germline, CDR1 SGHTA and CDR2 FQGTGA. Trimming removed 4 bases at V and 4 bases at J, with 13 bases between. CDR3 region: CASSSTGLSTGELFF. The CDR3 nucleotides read TGTGCCAGCAGCTCCACAGGGCTTAGCACCGGGGAGCTGTTTTTT. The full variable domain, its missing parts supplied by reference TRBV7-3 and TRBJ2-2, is GAGVSQTPSNKVTEKGKYVELRCDPISGHTALYWYRQSLGQGPEFLIYFQGTGAADDSGLPNDRFFAVRPEGSVSTLKIQRTERGDSAVYLCASSSTGLSTGELFFGEGSRLTVL.

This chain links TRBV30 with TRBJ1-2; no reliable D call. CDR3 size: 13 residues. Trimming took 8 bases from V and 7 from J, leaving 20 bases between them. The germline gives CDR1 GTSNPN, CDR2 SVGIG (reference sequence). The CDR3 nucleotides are TGTGCCATGGGCCACGGACTCCTCTGTGGCTACACCTTC. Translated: CAMGHGLLCGYTF.

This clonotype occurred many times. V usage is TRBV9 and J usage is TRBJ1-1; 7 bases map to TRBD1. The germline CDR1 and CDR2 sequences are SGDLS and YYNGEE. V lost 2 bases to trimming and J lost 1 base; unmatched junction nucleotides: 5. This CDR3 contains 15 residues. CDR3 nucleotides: TGTGCCAGCAGCGTTACCGGGACAGAGAACACTGAAGCTTTCTTT. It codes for CASSVTGTENTEAFF.

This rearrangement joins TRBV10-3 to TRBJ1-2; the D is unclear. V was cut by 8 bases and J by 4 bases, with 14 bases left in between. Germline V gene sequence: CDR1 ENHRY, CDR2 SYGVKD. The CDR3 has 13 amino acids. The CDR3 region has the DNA TGTGCCATCGGCCACGGACTTATCTATGGCTACACCTTC. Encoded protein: CAIGHGLIYGYTF.

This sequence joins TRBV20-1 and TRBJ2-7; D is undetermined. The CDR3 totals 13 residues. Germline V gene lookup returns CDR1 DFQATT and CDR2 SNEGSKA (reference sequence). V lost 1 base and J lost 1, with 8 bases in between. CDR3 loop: CSARGPGSYEQYF. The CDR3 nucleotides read TGCAGTGCTAGAGGTCCAGGTTCCTACGAGCAGTACTTC.

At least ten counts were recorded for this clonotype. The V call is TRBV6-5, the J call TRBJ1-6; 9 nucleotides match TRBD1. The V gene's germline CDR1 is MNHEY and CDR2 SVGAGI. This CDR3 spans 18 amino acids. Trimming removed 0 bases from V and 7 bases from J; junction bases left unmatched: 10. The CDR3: CASSYSPWGQGKNSPLHF. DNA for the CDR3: TGTGCCAGCAGTTACTCTCCATGGGGACAGGGAAAAAATTCACCCCTCCACTTT.

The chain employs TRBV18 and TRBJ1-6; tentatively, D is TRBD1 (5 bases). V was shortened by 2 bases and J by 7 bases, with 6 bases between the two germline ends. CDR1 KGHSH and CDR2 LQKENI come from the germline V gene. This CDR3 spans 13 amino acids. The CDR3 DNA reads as TGTGCCAGCTCACCAAACAGGAATTCACCCCTCCACTTT. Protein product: CASSPNRNSPLHF.

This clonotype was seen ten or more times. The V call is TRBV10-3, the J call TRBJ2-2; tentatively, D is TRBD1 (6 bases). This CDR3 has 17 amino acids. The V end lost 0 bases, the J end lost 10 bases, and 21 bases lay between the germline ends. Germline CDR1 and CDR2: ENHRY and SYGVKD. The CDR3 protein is CAISESSGTRVREELFF. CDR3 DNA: TGTGCCATCAGTGAGTCGAGTGGGACACGAGTTAGGGAGGAGCTGTTTTTT.